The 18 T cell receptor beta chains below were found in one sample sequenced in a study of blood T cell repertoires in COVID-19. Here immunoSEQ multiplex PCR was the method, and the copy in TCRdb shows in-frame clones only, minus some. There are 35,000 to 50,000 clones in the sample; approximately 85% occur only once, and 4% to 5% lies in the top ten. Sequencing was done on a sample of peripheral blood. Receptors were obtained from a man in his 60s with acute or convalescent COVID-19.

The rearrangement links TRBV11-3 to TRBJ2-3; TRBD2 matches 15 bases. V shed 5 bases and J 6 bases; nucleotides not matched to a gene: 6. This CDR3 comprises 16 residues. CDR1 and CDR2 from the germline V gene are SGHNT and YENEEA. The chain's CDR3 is CASSDGLAGGADTQYF. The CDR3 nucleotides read TGTGCCAGCAGCGACGGACTAGCGGGAGGGGCGGATACGCAGTATTTT.

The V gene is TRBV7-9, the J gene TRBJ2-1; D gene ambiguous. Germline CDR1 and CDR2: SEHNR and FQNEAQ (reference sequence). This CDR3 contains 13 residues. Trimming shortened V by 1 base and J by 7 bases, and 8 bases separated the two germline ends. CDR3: CASSLGLRNEQFF. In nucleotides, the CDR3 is TGTGCCAGCAGCTTAGGGCTTCGTAATGAGCAGTTCTTC.

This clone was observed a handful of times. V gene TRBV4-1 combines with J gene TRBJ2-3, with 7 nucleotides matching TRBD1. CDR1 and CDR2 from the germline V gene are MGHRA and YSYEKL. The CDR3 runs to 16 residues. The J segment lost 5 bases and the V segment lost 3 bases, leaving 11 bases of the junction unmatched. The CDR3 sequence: CASSHPGTGALDTQYF. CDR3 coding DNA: TGCGCCAGCAGCCACCCGGGCACAGGGGCGTTAGATACGCAGTATTTT.

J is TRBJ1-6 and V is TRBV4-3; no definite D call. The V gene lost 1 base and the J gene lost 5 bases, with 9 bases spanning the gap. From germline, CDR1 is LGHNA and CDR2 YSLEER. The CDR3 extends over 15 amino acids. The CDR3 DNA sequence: TGCGCCAGCAGCCAAGGCCGGTATGATAATTCACCCCTCCACTTT. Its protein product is CASSQGRYDNSPLHF.

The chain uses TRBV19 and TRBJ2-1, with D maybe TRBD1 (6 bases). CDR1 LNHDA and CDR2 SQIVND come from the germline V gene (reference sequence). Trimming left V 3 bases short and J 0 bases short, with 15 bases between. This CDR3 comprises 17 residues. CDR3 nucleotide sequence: TGTGCCAGTAGTATCCGAGGGACACCGAGCTCCTACAATGAGCAGTTCTTC. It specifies CASSIRGTPSSYNEQFF.

This chain's CDR3 is CASSPSAGMEGYTF. CDR3 sequence (DNA): TGTGCCAGCTCACCATCGGCCGGGATGGAAGGCTACACCTTC. The V gene is TRBV18, the J gene TRBJ1-2; D not resolved. V lost 2 bases, J lost 8 bases, and 15 bases lay in between. In germline, CDR1 is KGHSH, CDR2 LQKENI. This CDR3 has 14 residues.

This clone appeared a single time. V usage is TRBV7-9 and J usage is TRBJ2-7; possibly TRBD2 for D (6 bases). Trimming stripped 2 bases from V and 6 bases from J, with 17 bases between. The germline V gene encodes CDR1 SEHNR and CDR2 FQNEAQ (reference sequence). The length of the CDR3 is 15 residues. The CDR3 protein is CASSLSRDFPSEQYF. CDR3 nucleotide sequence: TGTGCCAGCAGCTTATCTAGGGACTTCCCTTCCGAGCAGTACTTC.

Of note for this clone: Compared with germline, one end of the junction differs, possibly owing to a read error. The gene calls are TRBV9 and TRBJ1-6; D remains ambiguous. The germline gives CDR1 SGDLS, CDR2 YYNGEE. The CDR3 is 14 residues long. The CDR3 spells CASSVAGSESPPHF. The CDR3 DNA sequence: TGTGCCAGCAGCGTAGCAGGATCGGAATCACCCCCCCACTTT.

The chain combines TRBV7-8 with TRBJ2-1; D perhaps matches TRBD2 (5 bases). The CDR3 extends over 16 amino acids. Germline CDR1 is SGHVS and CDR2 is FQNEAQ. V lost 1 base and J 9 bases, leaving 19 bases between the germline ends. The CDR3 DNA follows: TGTGCCAGCAGCTTAGTGGCGAGTGGTACCCGGGGTGAGCAGTTCTTC. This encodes CASSLVASGTRGEQFF.

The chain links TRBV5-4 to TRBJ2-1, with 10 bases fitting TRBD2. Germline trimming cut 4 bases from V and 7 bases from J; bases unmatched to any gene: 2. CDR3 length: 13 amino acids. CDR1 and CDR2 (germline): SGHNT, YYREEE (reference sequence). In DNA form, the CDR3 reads TGTGCCAGCAGCCTAGCGGGAGTGAATGAGCAGTTCTTC. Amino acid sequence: CASSLAGVNEQFF.

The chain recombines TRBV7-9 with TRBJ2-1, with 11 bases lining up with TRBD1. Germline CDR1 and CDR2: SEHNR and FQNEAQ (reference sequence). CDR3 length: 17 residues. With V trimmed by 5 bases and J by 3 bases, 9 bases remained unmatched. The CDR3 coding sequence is TGTGCCAGCAGCGCAGGACTAGGGACAGGGGGCTACAATGAGCAGTTCTTC. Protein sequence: CASSAGLGTGGYNEQFF.

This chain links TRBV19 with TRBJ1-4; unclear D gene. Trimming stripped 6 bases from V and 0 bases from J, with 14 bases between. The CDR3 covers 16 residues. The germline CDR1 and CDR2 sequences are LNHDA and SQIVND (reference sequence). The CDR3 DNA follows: TGTGCCAGTAGACCCCCCACGGTTTCAACTAATGAAAAACTGTTTTTT. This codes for CASRPPTVSTNEKLFF.

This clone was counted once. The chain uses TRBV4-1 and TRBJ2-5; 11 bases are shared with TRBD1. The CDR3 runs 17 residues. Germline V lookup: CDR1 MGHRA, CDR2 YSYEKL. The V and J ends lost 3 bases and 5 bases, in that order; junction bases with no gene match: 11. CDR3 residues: CASSQDRDRGVGETQYF. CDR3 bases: TGCGCCAGCAGCCAGGACCGGGACAGGGGGGTAGGGGAGACCCAGTACTTC.

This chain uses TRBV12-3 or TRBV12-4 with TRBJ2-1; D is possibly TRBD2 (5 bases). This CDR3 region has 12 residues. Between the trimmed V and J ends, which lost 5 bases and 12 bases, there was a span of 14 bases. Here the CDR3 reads CASSAQVGGQFF. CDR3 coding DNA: TGTGCCAGCAGTGCTCAGGTTGGAGGGCAGTTCTTC.

The CDR3 loop reads CASSLVLGSTDTQYF. CDR3 in DNA: TGCGCCAGCAGCTTGGTACTAGGAAGCACAGATACGCAGTATTTT. The V and J genes are TRBV5-1 and TRBJ2-3, with D tentatively TRBD2 (5 bases). The V end was cut by 0 bases, the J end by 0 bases, with 8 bases between. The CDR3 covers 15 residues. The germline V gene has CDR1 SGHRS and CDR2 YFSETQ.

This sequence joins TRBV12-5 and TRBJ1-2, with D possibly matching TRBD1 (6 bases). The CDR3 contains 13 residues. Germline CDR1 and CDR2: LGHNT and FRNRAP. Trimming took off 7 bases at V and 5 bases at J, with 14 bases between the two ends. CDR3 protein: CASDSGQGYGYTF. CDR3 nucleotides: TGTGCTAGTGACTCGGGGCAGGGGTATGGCTACACCTTC.

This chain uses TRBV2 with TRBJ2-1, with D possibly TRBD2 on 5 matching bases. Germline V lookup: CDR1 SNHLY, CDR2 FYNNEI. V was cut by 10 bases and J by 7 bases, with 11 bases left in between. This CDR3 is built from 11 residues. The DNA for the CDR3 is TGTGCCACCCGCGGACTTAATGAGCAGTTCTTC. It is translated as CATRGLNEQFF.

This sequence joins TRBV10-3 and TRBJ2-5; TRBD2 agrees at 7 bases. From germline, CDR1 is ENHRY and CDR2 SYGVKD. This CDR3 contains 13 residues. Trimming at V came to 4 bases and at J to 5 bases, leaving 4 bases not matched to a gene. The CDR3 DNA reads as TGTGCCATCAGTGGGGGGGGATTTGAGACCCAGTACTTC. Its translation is CAISGGGFETQYF.